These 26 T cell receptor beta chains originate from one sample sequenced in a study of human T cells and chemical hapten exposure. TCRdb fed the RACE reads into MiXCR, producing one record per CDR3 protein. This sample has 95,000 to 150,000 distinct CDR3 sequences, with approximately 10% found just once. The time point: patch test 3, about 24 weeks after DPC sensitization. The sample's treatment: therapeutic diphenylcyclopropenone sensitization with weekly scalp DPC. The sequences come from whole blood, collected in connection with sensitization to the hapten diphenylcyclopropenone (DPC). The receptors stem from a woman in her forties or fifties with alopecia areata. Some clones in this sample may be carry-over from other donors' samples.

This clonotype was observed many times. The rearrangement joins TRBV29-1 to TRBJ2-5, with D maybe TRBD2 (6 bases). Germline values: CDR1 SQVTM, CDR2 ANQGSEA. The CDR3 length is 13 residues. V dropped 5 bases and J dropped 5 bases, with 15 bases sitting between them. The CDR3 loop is CSVILGGGETQYF. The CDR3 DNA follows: TGCAGCGTTATCCTCGGGGGTGGCGAGACCCAGTACTTC.

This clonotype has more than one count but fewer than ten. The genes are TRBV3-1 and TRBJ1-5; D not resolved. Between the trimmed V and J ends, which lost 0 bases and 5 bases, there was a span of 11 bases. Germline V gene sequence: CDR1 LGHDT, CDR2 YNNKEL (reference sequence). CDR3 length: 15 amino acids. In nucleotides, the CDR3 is TGTGCCAGCAGCCAAGATAACAGAACTTATCAGCCCCAGCATTTT. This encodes CASSQDNRTYQPQHF.

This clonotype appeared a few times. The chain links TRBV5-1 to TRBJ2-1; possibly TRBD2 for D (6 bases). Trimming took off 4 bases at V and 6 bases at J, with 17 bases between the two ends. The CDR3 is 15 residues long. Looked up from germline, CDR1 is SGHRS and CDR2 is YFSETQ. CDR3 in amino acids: CASSLTSGRRNEQFF. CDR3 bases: TGCGCCAGCAGCCTAACGAGCGGGCGCCGCAATGAGCAGTTCTTC.

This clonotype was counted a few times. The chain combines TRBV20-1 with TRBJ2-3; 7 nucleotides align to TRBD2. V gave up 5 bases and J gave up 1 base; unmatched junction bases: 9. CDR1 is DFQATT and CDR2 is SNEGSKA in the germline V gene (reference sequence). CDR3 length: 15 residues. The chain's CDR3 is CSAGLIAGRTDTQYF. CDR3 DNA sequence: TGCAGTGCTGGCCTCATAGCGGGCCGCACAGATACGCAGTATTTT.

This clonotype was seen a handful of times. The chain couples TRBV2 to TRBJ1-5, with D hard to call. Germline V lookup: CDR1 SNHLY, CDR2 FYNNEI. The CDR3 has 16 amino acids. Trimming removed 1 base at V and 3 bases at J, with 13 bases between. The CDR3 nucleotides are TGTGCCAGCAGTGAAGGCGGGGTCGAGATCAATCAGCCCCAGCATTTT. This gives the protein CASSEGGVEINQPQHF. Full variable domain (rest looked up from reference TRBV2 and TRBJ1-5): EPEVTQTPSHQVTQMGQEVILRCVPISNHLYFYWYRQILGQKVEFLVSFYNNEISEKSEIFDDQFSVERPDGSNFTLKIRSTKLEDSAMYFCASSEGGVEINQPQHFGDGTRLSIL.

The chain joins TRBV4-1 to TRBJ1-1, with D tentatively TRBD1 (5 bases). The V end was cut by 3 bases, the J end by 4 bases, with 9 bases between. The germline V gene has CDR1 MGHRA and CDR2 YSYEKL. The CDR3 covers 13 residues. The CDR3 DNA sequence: TGCGCCAGCAGCCACGACAGTAGCACTGAAGCTTTCTTT. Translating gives CASSHDSSTEAFF.

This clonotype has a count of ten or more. CDR3 region: CASSLPRVYNEQFF. The CDR3 nucleotides are TGTGCCAGCAGTTTACCCAGGGTGTACAATGAGCAGTTCTTC. The rearrangement uses TRBV12-3 or TRBV12-4 and TRBJ2-1; possible D gene TRBD1, 5 bases. There are 14 residues in the CDR3. V gave up 2 bases and J gave up 4 bases, with 9 bases separating them.

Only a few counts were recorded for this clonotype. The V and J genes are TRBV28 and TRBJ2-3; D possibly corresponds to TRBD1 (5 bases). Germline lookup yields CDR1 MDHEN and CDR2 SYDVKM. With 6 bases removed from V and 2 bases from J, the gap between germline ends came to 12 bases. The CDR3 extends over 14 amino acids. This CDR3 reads CASRQDILTDTQYF. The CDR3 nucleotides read TGTGCCAGCAGACAGGACATCCTCACAGATACGCAGTATTTT.

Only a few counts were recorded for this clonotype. CDR3 loop: CASSQADRGNYEQYF. As DNA, the CDR3 is TGTGCCAGCTCACAAGCGGACAGGGGGAACTACGAGCAGTACTTC. The chain employs TRBV18 and TRBJ2-7; 10 bases are a match to TRBD1. Germline-derived CDR1 and CDR2 are KGHSH and LQKENI. This CDR3 has 15 residues. Unmatched junction bases numbered 6, after V lost 4 bases and J lost 3 bases.

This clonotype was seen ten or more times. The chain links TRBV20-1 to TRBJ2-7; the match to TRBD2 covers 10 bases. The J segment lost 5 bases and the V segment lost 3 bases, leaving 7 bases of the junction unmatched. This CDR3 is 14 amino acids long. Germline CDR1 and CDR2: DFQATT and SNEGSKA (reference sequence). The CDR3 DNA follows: TGCAGTGCTAGCTTTCTAGCGGGAGTGAACGAGCAGTACTTC. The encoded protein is CSASFLAGVNEQYF.

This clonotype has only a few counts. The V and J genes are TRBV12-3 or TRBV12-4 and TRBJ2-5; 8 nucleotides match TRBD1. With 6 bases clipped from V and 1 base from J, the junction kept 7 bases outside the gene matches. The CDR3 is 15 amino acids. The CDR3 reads CASSLGTGLQETQYF. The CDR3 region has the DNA TGTGCCAGCAGCCTCGGGACAGGACTCCAAGAGACCCAGTACTTC.

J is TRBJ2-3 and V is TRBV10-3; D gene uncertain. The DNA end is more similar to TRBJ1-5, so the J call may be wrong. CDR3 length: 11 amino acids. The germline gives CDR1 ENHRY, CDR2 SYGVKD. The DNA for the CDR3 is TGTGCCATCAGACTAGCAGATACGCAGCATTTT. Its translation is CAIRLADTQHF.

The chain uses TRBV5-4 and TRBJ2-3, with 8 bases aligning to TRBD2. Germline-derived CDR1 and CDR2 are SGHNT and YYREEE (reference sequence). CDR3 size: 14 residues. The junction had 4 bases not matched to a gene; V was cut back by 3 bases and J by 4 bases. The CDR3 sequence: CASSSGGGPDTQYF. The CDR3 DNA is TGTGCCAGCAGCTCCGGGGGGGGCCCAGATACGCAGTATTTT.

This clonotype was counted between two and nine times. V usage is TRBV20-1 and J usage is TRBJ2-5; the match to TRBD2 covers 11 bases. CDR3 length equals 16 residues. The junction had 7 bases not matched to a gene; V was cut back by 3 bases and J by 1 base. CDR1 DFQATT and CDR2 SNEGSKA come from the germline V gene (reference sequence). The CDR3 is CSASDRGLAVQETQYF. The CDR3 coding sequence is TGCAGTGCTAGTGATAGGGGACTAGCGGTCCAAGAGACCCAGTACTTC.

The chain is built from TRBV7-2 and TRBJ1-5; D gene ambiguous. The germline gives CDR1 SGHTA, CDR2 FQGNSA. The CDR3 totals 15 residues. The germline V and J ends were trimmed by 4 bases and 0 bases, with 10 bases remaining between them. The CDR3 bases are TGTGCCAGCAGCTCCCGGGCGTCTAGCAATCAGCCCCAGCATTTT. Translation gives CASSSRASSNQPQHF. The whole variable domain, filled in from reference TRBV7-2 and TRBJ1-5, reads GAGVSQSPSNKVTEKGKDVELRCDPISGHTALYWYRQSLGQGLEFLIYFQGNSAPDKSGLPSDRFSAERTGGSVSTLTIQRTQQEDSAVYLCASSSRASSNQPQHFGDGTRLSIL.

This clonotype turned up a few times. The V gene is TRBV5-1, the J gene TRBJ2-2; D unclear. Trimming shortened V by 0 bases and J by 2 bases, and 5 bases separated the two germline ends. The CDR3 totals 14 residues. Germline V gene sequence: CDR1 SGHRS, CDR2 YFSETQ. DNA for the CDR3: TGCGCCAGCAGCTTGGGACATAACACCGGGGAGCTGTTTTTT. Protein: CASSLGHNTGELFF.

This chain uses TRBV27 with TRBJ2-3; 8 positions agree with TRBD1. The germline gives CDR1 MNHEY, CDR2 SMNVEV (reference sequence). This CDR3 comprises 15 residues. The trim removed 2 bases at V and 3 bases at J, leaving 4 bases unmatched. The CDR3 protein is CASSLRGQGTDTQYF. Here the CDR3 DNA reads TGTGCCAGCAGTTTACGTGGACAGGGAACAGATACGCAGTATTTT.

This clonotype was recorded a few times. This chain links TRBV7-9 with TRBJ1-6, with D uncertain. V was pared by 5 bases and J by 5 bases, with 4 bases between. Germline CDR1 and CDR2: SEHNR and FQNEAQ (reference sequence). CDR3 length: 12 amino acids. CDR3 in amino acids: CASSRDNSPLHF. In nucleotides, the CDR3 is TGTGCCAGCAGCCGGGATAATTCACCCCTCCACTTT.

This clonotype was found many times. The CDR3 sequence is CSARDREQRGEQYF. CDR3 DNA sequence: TGCAGTGCTAGAGACCGGGAGCAGCGCGGCGAGCAGTACTTC. V and J are TRBV20-1 and TRBJ2-7; a weak D match, TRBD2 (6 bases). The CDR3 sequence is 14 residues long. The germline CDR1 and CDR2 sequences are DFQATT and SNEGSKA (reference sequence). V lost 0 bases and J 6 bases, leaving 15 bases between the germline ends.

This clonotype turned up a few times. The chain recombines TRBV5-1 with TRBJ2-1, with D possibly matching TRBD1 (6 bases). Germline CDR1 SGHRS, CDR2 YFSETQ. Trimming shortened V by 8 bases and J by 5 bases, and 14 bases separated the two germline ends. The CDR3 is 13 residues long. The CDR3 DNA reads TGCGCCAGTGGGAGTAGGACAGACAATGAGCAGTTCTTC. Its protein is CASGSRTDNEQFF.

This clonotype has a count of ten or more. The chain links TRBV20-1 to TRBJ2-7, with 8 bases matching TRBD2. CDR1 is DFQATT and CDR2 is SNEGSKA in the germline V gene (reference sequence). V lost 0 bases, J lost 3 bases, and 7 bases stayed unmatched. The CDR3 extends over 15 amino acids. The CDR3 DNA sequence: TGCAGTGCTAGAGACAGCGGGGGAAACCACTACGAGCAGTACTTC. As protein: CSARDSGGNHYEQYF.

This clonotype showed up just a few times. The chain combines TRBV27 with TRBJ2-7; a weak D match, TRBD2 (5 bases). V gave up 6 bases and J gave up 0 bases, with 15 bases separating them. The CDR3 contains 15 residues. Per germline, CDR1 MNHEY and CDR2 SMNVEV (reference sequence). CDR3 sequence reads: CASSLGGSYSYEQYF. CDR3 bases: TGTGCCAGCAGCCTAGGAGGCTCGTACTCCTACGAGCAGTACTTC.

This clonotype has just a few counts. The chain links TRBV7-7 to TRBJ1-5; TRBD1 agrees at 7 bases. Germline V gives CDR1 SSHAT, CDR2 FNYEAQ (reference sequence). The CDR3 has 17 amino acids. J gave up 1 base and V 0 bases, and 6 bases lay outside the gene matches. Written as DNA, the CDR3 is TGTGCCAGCAGCTTAGCGGGGGACAGTTCAAGCAATCAGCCCCAGCATTTT. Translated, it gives CASSLAGDSSSNQPQHF.

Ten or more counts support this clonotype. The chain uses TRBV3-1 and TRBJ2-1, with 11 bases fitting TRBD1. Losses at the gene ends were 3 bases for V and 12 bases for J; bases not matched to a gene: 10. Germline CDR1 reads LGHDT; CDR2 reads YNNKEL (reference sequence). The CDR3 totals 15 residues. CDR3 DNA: TGTGCCAGCAGCCATCACCGGGACAGGGGGGGACGGCAGTTCTTC. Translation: CASSHHRDRGGRQFF.

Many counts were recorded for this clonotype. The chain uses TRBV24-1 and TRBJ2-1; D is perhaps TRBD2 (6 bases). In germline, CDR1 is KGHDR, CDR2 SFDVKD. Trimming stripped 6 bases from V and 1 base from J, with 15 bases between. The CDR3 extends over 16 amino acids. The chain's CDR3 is CATSYGSGTSYNEQFF. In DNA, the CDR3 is TGTGCCACCAGTTACGGTAGCGGAACGTCCTACAATGAGCAGTTCTTC.

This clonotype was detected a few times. This chain's CDR3 is CSAPVAGRDTQYF. The CDR3 DNA reads as TGCAGTGCCCCAGTAGCGGGACGTGATACGCAGTATTTT. This rearrangement joins TRBV20-1 to TRBJ2-3, with 8 positions matching TRBD2. Unmatched junction bases numbered 8, after V lost 6 bases and J lost 6 bases. Germline values: CDR1 DFQATT, CDR2 SNEGSKA (reference sequence). CDR3 length equals 13 residues.